This TCR beta chain derives from a study of blood T cell repertoires in COVID-19. The wider study: Samples of COVID-19 (acute and convalescent) were obtained from the United States, Italy and Spain.

Enrollees, about 18 to 100 years old, lived in about two dozen US areas. The data were produced by immunoSEQ multiplex PCR, yet TCRdb's version contains in-frame clones alone and is incomplete. The sample consists of roughly 520,000 clones, 88% of them appearing once. This receptor was obtained from a woman between 40 and 55 years old who had recovered from COVID-19. Sequencing was done on a sample of PBMCs or T cells enriched from blood (not recorded which).

CDR3 bases: TGCAGCGCCGGACTAGCGGGAGTCCTCGCAGATACGCAGTATTTT. Residues: CSAGLAGVLADTQYF. The chain is built from TRBV29-1 and TRBJ2-3; 13 bases match TRBD2. Germline loops: CDR1 SQVTM, CDR2 ANQGSEA. J lost 4 bases, V lost 7 bases, and 8 bases had no gene match. CDR3 length equals 15 residues.